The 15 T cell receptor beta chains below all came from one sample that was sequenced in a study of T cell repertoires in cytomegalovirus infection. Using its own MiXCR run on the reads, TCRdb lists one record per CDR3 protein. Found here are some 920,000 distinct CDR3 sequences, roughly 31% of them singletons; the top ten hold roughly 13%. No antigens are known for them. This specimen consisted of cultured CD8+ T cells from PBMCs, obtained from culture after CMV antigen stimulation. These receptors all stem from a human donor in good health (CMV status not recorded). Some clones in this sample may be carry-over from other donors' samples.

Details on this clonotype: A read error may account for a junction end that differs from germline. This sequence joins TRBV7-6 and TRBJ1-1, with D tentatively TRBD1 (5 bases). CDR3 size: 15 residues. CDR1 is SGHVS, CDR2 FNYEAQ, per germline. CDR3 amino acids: CVSTLQPDRTLGAFF. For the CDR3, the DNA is TGTGTCAGCACCCTCCAACCCGACAGAACGTTGGGGGCTTTCTTT.

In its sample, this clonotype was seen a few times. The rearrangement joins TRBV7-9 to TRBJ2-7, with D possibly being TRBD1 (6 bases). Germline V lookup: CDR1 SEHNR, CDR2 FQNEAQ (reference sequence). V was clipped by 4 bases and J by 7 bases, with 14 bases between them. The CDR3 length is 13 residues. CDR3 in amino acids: CASSSTGGAEQYV. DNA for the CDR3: TGTGCCAGCAGCTCGACAGGAGGTGCTGAGCAGTACGTC.

This CDR3 is CASSIVDGSSYNSPLHF. As DNA, the CDR3 is TGTGCCAGTAGTATAGTAGACGGTAGCTCCTATAATTCACCCCTCCACTTT. V usage is TRBV19 and J usage is TRBJ1-6; D unclear. The V gene's germline CDR1 is LNHDA and CDR2 SQIVND (reference sequence). V was trimmed by 1 base and J by 0 bases, leaving 10 bases between them. The CDR3 loop spans 17 amino acids. Based on the CDR3 plus reference TRBV19 and TRBJ1-6, the full variable domain is DGGITQSPKYLFRKEGQNVTLSCEQNLNHDAMYWYRQDPGQGLRLIYYSQIVNDFQKGDIAEGYSVSREKKESFPLTVTSAQKNPTAFYLCASSIVDGSSYNSPLHFGNGTRLTVT.

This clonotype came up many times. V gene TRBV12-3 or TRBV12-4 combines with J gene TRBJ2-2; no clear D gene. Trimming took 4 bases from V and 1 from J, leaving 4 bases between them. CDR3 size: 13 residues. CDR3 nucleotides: TGTGCCAGCAGTTCCCAGAACACCGGGGAGCTGTTTTTT. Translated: CASSSQNTGELFF.

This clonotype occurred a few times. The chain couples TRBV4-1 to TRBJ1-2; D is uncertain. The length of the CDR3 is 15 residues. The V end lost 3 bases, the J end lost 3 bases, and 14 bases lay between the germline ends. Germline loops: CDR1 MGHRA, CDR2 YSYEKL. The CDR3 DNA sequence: TGCGCCAGCAGCCAGTCCCGGACCAATCACTATGGCTACACCTTC. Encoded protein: CASSQSRTNHYGYTF.

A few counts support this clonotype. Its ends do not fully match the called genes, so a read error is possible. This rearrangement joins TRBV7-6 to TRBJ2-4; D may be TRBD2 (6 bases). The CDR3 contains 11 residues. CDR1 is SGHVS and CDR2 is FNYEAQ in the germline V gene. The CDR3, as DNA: TGTGCCAGCAGCCCGGGACTCCGAACTTTCTTC. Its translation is CASSPGLRTFF.

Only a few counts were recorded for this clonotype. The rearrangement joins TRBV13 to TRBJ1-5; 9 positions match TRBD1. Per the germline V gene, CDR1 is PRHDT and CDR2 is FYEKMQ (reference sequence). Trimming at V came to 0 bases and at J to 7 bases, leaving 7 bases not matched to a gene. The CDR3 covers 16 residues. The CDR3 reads CASSLGRGQGRQPQHF. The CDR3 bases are TGTGCCAGCAGCTTAGGCAGGGGACAGGGCAGACAGCCCCAGCATTTT.

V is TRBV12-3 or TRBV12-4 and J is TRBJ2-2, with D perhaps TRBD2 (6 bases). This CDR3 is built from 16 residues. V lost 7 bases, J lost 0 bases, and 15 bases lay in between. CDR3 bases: TGTGCCAGCACTCTGGTGCTAGCGACGAACACCGGGGAGCTGTTTTTT. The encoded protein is CASTLVLATNTGELFF.

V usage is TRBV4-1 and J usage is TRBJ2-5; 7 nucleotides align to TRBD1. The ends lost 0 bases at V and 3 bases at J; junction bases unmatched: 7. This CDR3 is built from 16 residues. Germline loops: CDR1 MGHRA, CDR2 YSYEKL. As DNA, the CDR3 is TGCGCCAGCAGCCAAGATCGGGTGACAGGGAAAGAGACCCAGTACTTC. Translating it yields CASSQDRVTGKETQYF.

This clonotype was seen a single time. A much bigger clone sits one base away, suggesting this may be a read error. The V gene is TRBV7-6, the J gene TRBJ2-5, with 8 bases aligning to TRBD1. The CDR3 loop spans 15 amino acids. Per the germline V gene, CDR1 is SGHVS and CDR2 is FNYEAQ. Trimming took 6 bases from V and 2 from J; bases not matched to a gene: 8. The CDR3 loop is CASRLPRQGQETQYF. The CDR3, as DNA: TGTGCCAGCAGGTTACCGAGACAGGGGCAAGAGACCCAGTACTTC.

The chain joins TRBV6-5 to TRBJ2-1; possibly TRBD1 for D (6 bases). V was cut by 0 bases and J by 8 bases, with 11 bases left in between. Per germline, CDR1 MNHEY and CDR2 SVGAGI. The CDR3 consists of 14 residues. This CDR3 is CASSYSNPGDEQFF. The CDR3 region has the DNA TGTGCCAGCAGTTACTCCAACCCAGGGGATGAGCAGTTCTTC.

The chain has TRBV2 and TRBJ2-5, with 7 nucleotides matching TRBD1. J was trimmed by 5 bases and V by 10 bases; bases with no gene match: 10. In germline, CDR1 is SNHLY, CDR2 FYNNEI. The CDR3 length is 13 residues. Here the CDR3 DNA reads TGTGCCATCCCCAGGGGGAGCATGGAGACCCAGTACTTC. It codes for CAIPRGSMETQYF.

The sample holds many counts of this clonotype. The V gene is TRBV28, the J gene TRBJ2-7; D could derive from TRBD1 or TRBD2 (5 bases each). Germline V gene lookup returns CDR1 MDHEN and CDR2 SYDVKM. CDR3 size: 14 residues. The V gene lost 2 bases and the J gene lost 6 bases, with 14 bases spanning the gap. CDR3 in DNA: TGTGCCAGCAGTTTAAGGGACGGACGGGCCGAGCAGTACGTC. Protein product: CASSLRDGRAEQYV.

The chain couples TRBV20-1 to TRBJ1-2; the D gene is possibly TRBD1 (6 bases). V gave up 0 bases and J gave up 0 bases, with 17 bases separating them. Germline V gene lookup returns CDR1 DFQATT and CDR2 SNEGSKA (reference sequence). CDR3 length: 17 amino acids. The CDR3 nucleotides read TGCAGTGCTAGAGATCCGGGACACCTGTTAGCTAACTATGGCTACACCTTC. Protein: CSARDPGHLLANYGYTF.

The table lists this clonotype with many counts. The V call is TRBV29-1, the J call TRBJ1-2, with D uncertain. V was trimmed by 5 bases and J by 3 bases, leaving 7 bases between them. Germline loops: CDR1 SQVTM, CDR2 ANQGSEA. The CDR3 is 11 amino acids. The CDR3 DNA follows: TGCAGCGTTCGGGGAGACTATGGCTACACCTTC. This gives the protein CSVRGDYGYTF.